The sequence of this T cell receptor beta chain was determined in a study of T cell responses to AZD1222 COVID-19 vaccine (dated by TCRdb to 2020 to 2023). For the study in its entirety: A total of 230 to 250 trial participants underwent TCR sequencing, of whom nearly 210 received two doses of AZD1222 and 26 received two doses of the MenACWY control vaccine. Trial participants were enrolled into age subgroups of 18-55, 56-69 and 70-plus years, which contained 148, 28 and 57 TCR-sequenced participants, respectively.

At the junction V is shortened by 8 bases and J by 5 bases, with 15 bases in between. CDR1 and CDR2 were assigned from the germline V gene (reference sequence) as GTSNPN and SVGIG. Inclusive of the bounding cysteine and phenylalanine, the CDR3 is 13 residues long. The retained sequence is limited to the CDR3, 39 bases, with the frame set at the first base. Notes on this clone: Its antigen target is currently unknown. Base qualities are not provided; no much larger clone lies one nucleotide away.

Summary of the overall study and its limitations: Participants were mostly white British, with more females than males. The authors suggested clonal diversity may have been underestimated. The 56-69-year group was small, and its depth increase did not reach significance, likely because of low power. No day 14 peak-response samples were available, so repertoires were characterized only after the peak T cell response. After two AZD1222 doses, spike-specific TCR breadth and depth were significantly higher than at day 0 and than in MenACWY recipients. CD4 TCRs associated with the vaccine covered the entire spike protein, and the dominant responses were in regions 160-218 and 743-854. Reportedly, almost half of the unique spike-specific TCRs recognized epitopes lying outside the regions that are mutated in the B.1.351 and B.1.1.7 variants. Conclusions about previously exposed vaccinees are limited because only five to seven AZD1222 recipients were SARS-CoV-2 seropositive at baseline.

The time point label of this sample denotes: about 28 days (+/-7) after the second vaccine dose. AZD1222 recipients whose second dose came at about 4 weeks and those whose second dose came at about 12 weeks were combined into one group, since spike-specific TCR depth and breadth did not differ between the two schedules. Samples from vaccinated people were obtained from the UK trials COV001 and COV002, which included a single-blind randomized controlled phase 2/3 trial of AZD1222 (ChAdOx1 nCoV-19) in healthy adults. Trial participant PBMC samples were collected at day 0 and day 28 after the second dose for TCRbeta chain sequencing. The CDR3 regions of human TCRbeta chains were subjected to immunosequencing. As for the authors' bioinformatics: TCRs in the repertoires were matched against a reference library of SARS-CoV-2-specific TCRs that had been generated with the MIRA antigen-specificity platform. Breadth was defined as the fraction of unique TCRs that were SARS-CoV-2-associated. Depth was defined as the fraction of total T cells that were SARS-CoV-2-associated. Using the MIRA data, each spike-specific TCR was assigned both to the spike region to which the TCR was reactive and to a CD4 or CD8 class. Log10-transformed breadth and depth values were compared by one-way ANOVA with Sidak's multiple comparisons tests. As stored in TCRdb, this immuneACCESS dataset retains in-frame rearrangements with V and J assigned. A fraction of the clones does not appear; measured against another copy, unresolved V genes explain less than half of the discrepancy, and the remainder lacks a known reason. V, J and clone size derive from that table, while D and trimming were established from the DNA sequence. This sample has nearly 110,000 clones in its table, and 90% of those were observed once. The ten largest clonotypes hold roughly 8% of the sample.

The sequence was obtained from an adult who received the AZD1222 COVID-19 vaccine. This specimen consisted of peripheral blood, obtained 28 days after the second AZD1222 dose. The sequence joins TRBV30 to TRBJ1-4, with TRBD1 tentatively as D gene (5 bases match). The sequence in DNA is TGTGCCCACTCCGGGGCTGGGAATGAAAAACTGTTTTTT. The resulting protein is CAHSGAGNEKLFF.